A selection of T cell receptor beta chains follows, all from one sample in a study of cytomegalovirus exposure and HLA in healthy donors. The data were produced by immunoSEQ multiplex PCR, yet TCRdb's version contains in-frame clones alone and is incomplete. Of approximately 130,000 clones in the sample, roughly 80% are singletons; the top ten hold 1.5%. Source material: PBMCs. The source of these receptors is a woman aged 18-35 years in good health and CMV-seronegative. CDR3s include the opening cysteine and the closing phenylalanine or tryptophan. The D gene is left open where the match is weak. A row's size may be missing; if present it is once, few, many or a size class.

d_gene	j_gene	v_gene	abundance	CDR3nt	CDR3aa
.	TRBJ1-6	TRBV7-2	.	TGTGCCAGCAGCTTACACGAGGATTCACCCCTCCACTTT	CASSLHEDSPLHF
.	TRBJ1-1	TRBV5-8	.	TGTGCCAGCAGCCTCAGGGGCACTGAAGCTTTCTTT	CASSLRGTEAFF
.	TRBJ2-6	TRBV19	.	TGTGCCAGTAGTATCCCAGGGGCTGGGGCCAACGTCCTGACTTTC	CASSIPGAGANVLTF
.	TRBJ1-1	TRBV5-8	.	TGTGCCAGCAGCTCGTCGACAGGAGACCCCGAAGCTTTCTTT	CASSSSTGDPEAFF
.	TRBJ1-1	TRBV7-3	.	TGTGCCAGCAGCTTAATCCCGACAGTAAACACTGAAGCTTTCTTT	CASSLIPTVNTEAFF
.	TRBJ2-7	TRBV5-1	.	TGCGCCAGCAGCTTGGTTCGTGACAGATCCTACGAGCAGTACTTC	CASSLVRDRSYEQYF
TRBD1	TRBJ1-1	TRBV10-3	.	TGTGCCATCAGTGGGGTTGGAGGACAGGGGTCCACTGAAGCTTTCTTT	CAISGVGGQGSTEAFF
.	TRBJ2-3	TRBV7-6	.	TGTGCCAGCAGCCCCCAGAGGTCAGATACGCAGTATTTT	CASSPQRSDTQYF
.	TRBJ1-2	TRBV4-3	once	TGCGCCAGCAGCCAAGATAGCGCCTACGGTGGCTACACCTTC	CASSQDSAYGGYTF
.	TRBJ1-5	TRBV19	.	TGTGCCAGTAGTATAGGGCGGGGGAGCAATCAGCCCCAGCATTTT	CASSIGRGSNQPQHF
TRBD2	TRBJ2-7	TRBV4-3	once	TGCGCCAGCAGTCCAGGACTAGCGGGGACCTCCTACGAGCAGTACTTC	CASSPGLAGTSYEQYF
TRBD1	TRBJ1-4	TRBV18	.	TGTGCCAGCTCAAATAGGAGACAGGGGGTCGAAAAACTGTTTTTT	CASSNRRQGVEKLFF
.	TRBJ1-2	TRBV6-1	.	TGTGCCAGCAGTTTTTCTGACAGAATCTATGGCTACACCTTC	CASSFSDRIYGYTF
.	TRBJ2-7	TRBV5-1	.	TGCGCCAGCAGCTTGGGGGCCCCGGGGTACGAGCAGTACTTC	CASSLGAPGYEQYF
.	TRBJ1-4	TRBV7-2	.	TGTGCCAGCAGCCCGGACAGTTCCGTTAATGAAAAACTGTTTTTT	CASSPDSSVNEKLFF
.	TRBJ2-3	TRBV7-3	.	TGTGCCAGCAGCTTAAGCGATGATGGTACGCAGTATTTT	CASSLSDDGTQYF
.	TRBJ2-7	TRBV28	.	TGTGCCAGCATATCACCTCTAAGCTCCTACGAGCAGTACTTC	CASISPLSSYEQYF
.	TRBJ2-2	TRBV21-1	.	TGTGCCCGCTCTGACAGTCGGGGGTATGGCGGGGAGCTGTTTTTT	CARSDSRGYGGELFF
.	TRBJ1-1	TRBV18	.	TGTGCCAGCTCATCTTGGAGTGGCACTGAAGCTTTCTTT	CASSSWSGTEAFF
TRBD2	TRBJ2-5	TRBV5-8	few	TGTGCCAGCAGCTCGAGGAGACTAGCGGGAGGGTTGGAGACCCAGTACTTC	CASSSRRLAGGLETQYF
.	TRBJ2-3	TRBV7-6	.	TGTGCCAGCAGCTTAGGCGTAGTGGATACGCAGTATTTT	CASSLGVVDTQYF
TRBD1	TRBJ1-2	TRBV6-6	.	TGTGCCAGCAGTCAACCGGGACAGGGGGTTTCGGACACCTTC	CASSQPGQGVSDTF
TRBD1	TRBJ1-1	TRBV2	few	TGTGCCAGCAGTGGGACAGGGGTAGACACTGAAGCTTTCTTT	CASSGTGVDTEAFF
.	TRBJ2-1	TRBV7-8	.	TGTGCCAGCAGCTTAGAAGGGACTTACAATGAGCAGTTCTTC	CASSLEGTYNEQFF
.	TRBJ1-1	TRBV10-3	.	TGTGCCATCAGTGAATTGGGGGCGAGCACTGAAGCTTTCTTT	CAISELGASTEAFF
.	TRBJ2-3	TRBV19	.	TGTGCCAGTAGGAAGGCGCGGTCCACAGATACGCAGTATTTT	CASRKARSTDTQYF
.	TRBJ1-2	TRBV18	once	TGTGCCAGCTCACCCGACCGGACATCCTATGGCTACACCTTC	CASSPDRTSYGYTF
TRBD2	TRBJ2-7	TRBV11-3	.	TGTGCCAGCAGCCCGGGGACTAGCGGGACCCACGAGCAGTACTTC	CASSPGTSGTHEQYF
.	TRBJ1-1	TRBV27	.	TGTGCCAGCAGTTTGGGGGCAGTCACTGAAGCTTTCTTT	CASSLGAVTEAFF
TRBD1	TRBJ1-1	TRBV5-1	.	TGCGCCAGCAGGGGGGGACAGATGAACACTGAAGCTTTCTTT	CASRGGQMNTEAFF
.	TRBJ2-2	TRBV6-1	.	TGTGCCAGCAGTGAAGCCAGTCCCGCTTGGAACACCGGGGAGCTGTTTTTT	CASSEASPAWNTGELFF
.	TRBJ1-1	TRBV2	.	TGTGCCAGCAGTGAAGAATACAGTGAGAGTGAAGCTTTCTTT	CASSEEYSESEAFF
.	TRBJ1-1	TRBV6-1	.	TGTGCCACCGGACTGATTCACAACACTGAAGCTTTCTTT	CATGLIHNTEAFF